A selection of T cell receptor beta chains follows, all from one sample in a study of a mutant IDH1 vaccine in newly diagnosed glioma. Their cognate antigens are unknown. Some clones are missing from TCRdb's copy, which holds only in-frame ones; the method was immunoSEQ multiplex PCR. The data contain tens of thousands of clones, approximately 86% of them seen just once; the ten biggest clones take up under 4%. The sample consisted of peripheral blood mononuclear cells (PBMCs), taken from a glioma patient whose treatment included an IDH1 peptide vaccine. These receptors were taken from a woman aged 40 to 49 with glioma. Some clones in this sample may be carry-over from other donors' samples. Both conserved end residues are part of each CDR3. D genes are given only for firm matches. Some rows mark clone size as missing; the rest say once, few, many or name a class of expanded clone.

D	V	size	J	DNA	CDR3
TRBD2	TRBV29-1	once	TRBJ2-1	TGCAGCGTTGGGACTAGCGGAGACTACAATGAGCAGTTCTTC	CSVGTSGDYNEQFF
TRBD1	TRBV19	-	TRBJ2-7	TGTGCCAGTAGCCTCGACAGGGTAGCCTGCGAGCAGTACTTC	CASSLDRVACEQYF
-	TRBV4-3	-	TRBJ1-1	TGCGCCAGCAGCCAAGATTTCATCGGGCGAGGGAACACTGAAGCTTTCTTT	CASSQDFIGRGNTEAFF
-	TRBV15	-	TRBJ2-1	TGTGCCACCAGCGCCAGGGGATCCCTCTCCAATGAGCAGTTCTTC	CATSARGSLSNEQFF
-	TRBV23-1	-	TRBJ1-5	TGCGCCAGCAATCCCCATCAGGGGAGTTGCAATCAGCCCCAGCATTTT	CASNPHQGSCNQPQHF
-	TRBV28	-	TRBJ2-7	TGTGCCAGCGCCGTCGGACCGTACGAGCAGTACTTC	CASAVGPYEQYF
TRBD1	TRBV6-6	-	TRBJ1-6	TGTGCCAGCAGTTACCGGACAGGGACGAAGACACCCCTCCACTTT	CASSYRTGTKTPLHF
-	TRBV6-1	-	TRBJ2-5	TGTGCCAGCAGCCGAATCCAGTGGGGGGAGACCCAGTACTTC	CASSRIQWGETQYF
-	TRBV5-1	-	TRBJ2-7	TGCGCCAGCAGCTTGGAAGGGAACGAGCAGTACTTC	CASSLEGNEQYF
-	TRBV18	-	TRBJ2-7	TGTGCCAGCTCACAGAAACAAGTGTCCTACGAGCAGTACTTC	CASSQKQVSYEQYF
TRBD1	TRBV4-1	few	TRBJ2-1	TGCGCCAGCAGCCCATGGACAGGGATAAACAATGAGCAGTTCTTC	CASSPWTGINNEQFF
-	TRBV19	-	TRBJ2-1	TGTGCCAGTAGCGGAAACGCGTACAATGAGCAGTTCTTC	CASSGNAYNEQFF
TRBD1	TRBV4-3	once	TRBJ1-2	TGCGCCAGCAGCCAAGTCGGACAGGGCCTCTATGGCTACACCTTC	CASSQVGQGLYGYTF
TRBD1	TRBV7-2	-	TRBJ2-7	TGTGCCAGCAGCTTAGAGGCCGGACAGGGATTCTACGAGCAGTACTTC	CASSLEAGQGFYEQYF
-	TRBV7-9	-	TRBJ1-2	TGTGCCAGCAGTTACACAAGGGATGGCTACACCTTC	CASSYTRDGYTF
TRBD2	TRBV19	once	TRBJ2-4	TGTGCCAGTAGTAGAACCCTACCGGGGGGGCCTCTATCCATTCAGTACTTC	CASSRTLPGGPLSIQYF
-	TRBV4-1	-	TRBJ1-1	TGCGCCAGCAGCCAACGACGGAGGAACACTGAAGCTTTCTTT	CASSQRRRNTEAFF
TRBD2	TRBV7-9	-	TRBJ2-2	TGTGCCAGCAGCTTCGGGACTAGCGGCACCGGGGAGCTGTTTTTT	CASSFGTSGTGELFF
TRBD1	TRBV6-5	-	TRBJ1-6	TGTGCCAGCAGCGACGGACAGGGGGTTGGATCACCCCTCCACTTT	CASSDGQGVGSPLHF
-	TRBV27	-	TRBJ1-6	TGTGCCAGCAGTTTATGGGCGGGAACCAATTCACCCCTCCACTTT	CASSLWAGTNSPLHF
TRBD2	TRBV10-3	-	TRBJ2-3	TGTGCCATCAGTCGCCATCCGATTAGCGGGGTCGTCACAGATACGCAGTATTTT	CAISRHPISGVVTDTQYF
TRBD1	TRBV2	-	TRBJ2-2	TGTGCCAGCAGCCCCGGGACAGGGTCCTTACGGGACACCGGGGAGCTGTTTTTT	CASSPGTGSLRDTGELFF
-	TRBV15	-	TRBJ1-3	TGTGCCACCAGCAGAGATAGGTCAGGCGGAAACACCATATATTTT	CATSRDRSGGNTIYF
-	TRBV7-3	-	TRBJ2-3	TGTGCCAGCAGCTTGGGGCGCGGAGATACGCAGTATTTT	CASSLGRGDTQYF
-	TRBV4-3	once	TRBJ2-5	TGCGCCAGCAGCCAAGGAACGGGACTCTCAACGGGGACCCAGTACTTC	CASSQGTGLSTGTQYF
TRBD1	TRBV28	-	TRBJ2-1	TGTGCCAGCAGATCTGGGACAGGGGCCAGCTCCTACAATGAGCAGTTCTTC	CASRSGTGASSYNEQFF
-	TRBV27	-	TRBJ2-7	TGTGCCAGCATGAGGGTGGTGGGCTACGAGCAGTACTTC	CASMRVVGYEQYF
-	TRBV19	-	TRBJ1-2	TGTGCCAGTAGTGGATATGGCTACACCTTC	CASSGYGYTF
-	TRBV7-8	-	TRBJ1-1	TGTGCCAGCAGCTCCCGGGCCGCGAACACTGAAGCTTTCTTT	CASSSRAANTEAFF
TRBD2	TRBV10-3	-	TRBJ2-7	TGTGCCATCAGTGAGTCTAGCGGGAAATACGAGCAGTACTTC	CAISESSGKYEQYF
TRBD1	TRBV28	-	TRBJ2-6	TGTGCCAGCAGTTTAGGGGACAGGGCTGGGGCCAACGTCCTGACTTTC	CASSLGDRAGANVLTF
-	TRBV7-2	once	TRBJ1-2	TGTGCCAGCAGCCTAGATAACTATGGCTACACCTTC	CASSLDNYGYTF
-	TRBV5-1	-	TRBJ1-5	TGCGCCAGCAGCTTGGACGCGGGAGATCAGCCCCAGCATTTT	CASSLDAGDQPQHF
TRBD1	TRBV29-1	-	TRBJ1-1	TGCAGCGTTCACAGGGGAACTGAAGCTTTCTTT	CSVHRGTEAFF
TRBD1	TRBV19	few	TRBJ1-1	TGTGCCAGTACAACATTCCAAGGGGGCCCGGACACTGAAGCTTTCTTT	CASTTFQGGPDTEAFF
TRBD1	TRBV19	-	TRBJ2-1	TGTGCCAGTAGTCCGTCGGGACAGGGGGTGAACAATGAGCAGTTCTTC	CASSPSGQGVNNEQFF
-	TRBV6-5	-	TRBJ2-7	TGTGCCAGCAGTTACCATGGGGACGAGCAGTACTTC	CASSYHGDEQYF
-	TRBV28	-	TRBJ1-5	TGTGCCAGCAGTTTTCCGGGTGCGGGCAATCAGCCCCAGCATTTT	CASSFPGAGNQPQHF
TRBD2	TRBV18	-	TRBJ2-1	TGTGCCAGCTCACCGGTGCGGGAGGGCCAGGGAGAGCAGTTCTTC	CASSPVREGQGEQFF
-	TRBV27	few	TRBJ1-4	TGTGCCAGCAGTGCCCGAAGGGGTCGGGGGGAAAAACTGTTTTTT	CASSARRGRGEKLFF
-	TRBV6-1	-	TRBJ2-7	TGTGCCACAGGAAGAGACCCACTAGGCCGTTACGAGCAGTACTTC	CATGRDPLGRYEQYF
-	TRBV14	-	TRBJ1-5	TGTGCCAGCAGCCCCCAGATTGATCAGCCCCAGCATTTT	CASSPQIDQPQHF
-	TRBV5-4	-	TRBJ2-7	TGTGCCAGCGGCATCAGGGGACTGTCCCACGAGCAGTACTTC	CASGIRGLSHEQYF
-	TRBV7-9	-	TRBJ2-5	TGTGCCAGCAGCCCAGATGGCAGTCAAGAGACCCAGTACTTC	CASSPDGSQETQYF
-	TRBV28	once	TRBJ1-5	TGTGCCAGCAGCACAGGGTGGAATCAGCCCCAGCATTTT	CASSTGWNQPQHF
-	TRBV5-6	-	TRBJ2-5	TGTGCCAGCAGCTTATGGGGTCCGGAGACCCAGTACTTC	CASSLWGPETQYF
-	TRBV25-1	-	TRBJ2-5	TGTGCCAGCAGTGAATATGGGGGGACAGAGACCCAGTACTTC	CASSEYGGTETQYF
-	TRBV28	once	TRBJ1-4	TGTGCCAGCAGTTTAGGCGGCCAGGCGGGGGAAAAACTGTTTTTT	CASSLGGQAGEKLFF
TRBD2	TRBV5-6	-	TRBJ2-7	TGTGCCAGCGGACTAGCGGGAGGCCGCCTAGACTTC	CASGLAGGRLDF